What follows is one T cell receptor beta chain and its context. The antigen this receptor binds is unknown. No much larger clone exists at a distance of one base, and base qualities are not known. V and J lose 5 bases and 0 bases, and a span of 8 bases separates them. The CDR3 has 15 amino acids, counting the end cysteine and phenylalanine. Only the CDR3 part of the read is kept: 45 bases, read in frame from the first base. The germline V gene (reference sequence) specifies SEHNR as CDR1 and FQNEAQ as CDR2. The sample originates from a study of cytomegalovirus exposure and HLA in healthy donors (dated by TCRdb to 2017 to 2019). Background on the whole study: According to an earlier analysis of a few hundred of the donors, about 179 million T cells yielded approximately 120 million unique TCR beta sequences and about 300 Gb of sequence data. Around 320 gigabases of sequencing data and tens of millions of unique TCR sequences were included in an early release covering over 600 HLA-typed donors. The genetic ancestry cluster associated with self-reported Caucasian donors included about four fifths of the 398 genotyped donors. The study aimed to test whether cataloging public T cell receptors could reveal signatures of past pathogen exposure. The study used immunosequencing to profile the T cell repertoires of 600 to 850 subjects and linked those repertoires to cytomegalovirus serostatus. Besides the first cohort of roughly 700 subjects, a separate validation cohort made up of 90 to 150 different subjects was used. To predict cytomegalovirus infection status, the study combined high-throughput TCR immunosequencing, statistical association of individual TCRs with disease status, and machine learning. In a later analysis, previously published TCR beta repertoires from several hundred donors were re-analyzed and high-resolution HLA genotyping was added so that TCR occurrence patterns could be studied. Rather than drawing on any new phenotypic data, the later analysis identified candidate immune exposures from TCR beta sequences and the way those sequences occurred across donors. To decide whether each TCR beta V gene segment behaved as functional or pseudogenic, an earlier analysis of nearly 600 of the donors relied on high-throughput TCR beta sequencing. Donor age, sex, ethnicity and CMV serostatus were compiled alongside the repertoire data. Genome-wide SNP genotypes for about 60% of the roughly 670 donors were used in a later genetic analysis, which treated that subset as a discovery cohort. Every repertoire in the discovery cohort had been generated on one and the same sequencing platform. Both class I and class II loci were covered by HLA typing, at four-digit resolution. Typing coverage differed by locus: A, B, C, DRB1 and DQB1 were typed in roughly 620-630 donors, DQA1 in 522, DPA1 in nearly 610, and DPB1 in roughly 450. Several DR-DQ haplotypes were treated as single units for association and clustering because of strong linkage in the cohort. Among a few hundred genotyped donors of the cohort, an average of 235,054 unique TCR beta nucleotide sequences were sequenced per donor, around 20% of them non-productive. Broad study findings and their caveats: According to the authors, the approach could potentially be generalized to other disease states and immunological phenotypes. In a later analysis, HLA-associated TCR beta chains showed more clonal expansion and lower generation probabilities than non-associated chains that were equally common. In a later genetic analysis, a missense DCLRE1C variant was associated with V-gene and J-gene trimming of TCR beta chains, and the association was replicated in an independent cohort. HLA typing was unavailable for some donors at each locus, so association tests used only the typed subset. Sequencing depth was assumed to be roughly uniform across donors in the presence/absence analyses, though that assumption may not hold. A further reported finding was that TCR beta sequences accurately predicted the HLA-A and HLA-B alleles for most subjects in the first cohort. Most CMV-associated TCR beta chains appeared to be HLA-restricted in a later analysis, and the HLA associations seemed to be driven largely by CMV exposure. In vitro tests confirmed that a few of the cytomegalovirus-associated TCR beta chains recognize cytomegalovirus antigens. Because the 87-base-pair reads could not distinguish some IMGT-functional V segments, including TRBV6-2 and TRBV6-3, those segments were excluded. According to a later analysis, TCR association rates differed among HLA loci, with DRB1 alleles showing the most associated TCRs and HLA-C alleles showing the fewest. Several of the top co-occurrence clusters appeared to be linked to parvovirus B19, influenza, CMV and Epstein-Barr virus, according to a later analysis. Because counts were too low, more than 15 rarely observed V segments, including chromosome 9 orphons, were left out of the earlier analysis of roughly 600 of the donors. Correlated functional status among segregating V segments might reflect linkage disequilibrium, but an unknown experimental factor could not be ruled out. A group of highly shared sequence variants was considered likely to be a technical artifact of the sequencing pipeline. According to a later genetic analysis, donors in an Asian-associated ancestry cluster had fewer N-insertions in productive TCRs than the approximately 670-donor mean. When HLA alleles, especially DR and DQ, strongly co-occurred, TCR associations were difficult to assign to individual alleles. The cohort was sequenced for TCR beta chains only, and without alpha or paired-chain data the features that could be detected were limited. While some public TCRs were present in many individuals, most TCR sequences turned up only very rarely across donors. The study listed over 150 TCR beta chains as associated with cytomegalovirus. Immune exposure information for the cohort was limited to CMV serostatus. A later analysis associated 15,000 to 20,000 TCR beta sequences with specific HLA alleles at a false discovery rate of 0.05. Cytomegalovirus status was reported to be diagnosed by the classifier with high specificity and sensitivity in both the original and validation cohorts. In an earlier analysis of more than 500 of the donors, most TCR beta V segments appeared in productive rearrangements about 87% or about 30% of the time, broadly matching IMGT annotations.

The cohort comprised around 700 healthy bone marrow donors. All cohort members were sampled while nominally healthy, although unrecorded immune exposures were likely present. The donor tested CMV seronegative and was one of the 352 seronegative cohort members. Every donor gave a peripheral blood sample, and the peripheral blood mononuclear cells from that sample were used for TCR beta sequencing. The Qiagen DNeasy Blood Extraction Kit was used to extract genomic DNA from the blood cell samples. Receptor libraries were prepared by the immunoSEQ multiplex PCR assay. The multiplex PCR relied on a mix of 60 forward primers for TCR Vbeta segments and 13 reverse primers for TCR Jbeta segments. The CDR3 region of rearranged TCR beta genes was amplified from genomic DNA with a multiplex PCR assay. The Illumina HiSeq System was used to sequence the amplified TCR beta libraries as 87-base-pair reads. Turning to the authors' computational methods: In a later analysis, roughly 80 million unique TCR beta chains were counted across the approximately 640 repertoires, and roughly 9.9 million of these chains were shared by at least two donors. A nearest-neighbor algorithm error-corrected the raw reads and collapsed the reads into unique sequences, merging closely related sequences to remove PCR and sequencing errors. To assign V, D and J gene segments, CDR3 sequences were aligned to IMGT reference sequences. For a sequence to be retained, a match of at least six nucleotides was required to both a V gene segment and a J gene segment. Rearrangements were called productive when the CDR3 lacked stop codons and stayed in frame with V and J; all others were non-productive. Following IMGT convention, CDR3 was defined as the stretch from the second conserved V-encoded cysteine to the conserved J-encoded phenylalanine. Sequences without an unambiguous match to a single V gene segment were excluded from the earlier analysis of about 630 of the donors. In an earlier analysis of about 590 of the donors, a V segment was called functional when productive rearrangements were above 56.7%, and segregating when the standard deviation between donors exceeded 5%. A statistical classification framework was developed to diagnose cytomegalovirus status using the catalog of TCR beta chain sequences. In a later analysis, V and J genes were assigned by comparing TCR nucleotide sequences against IMGT/GENE-DB human TR gene sequences. In a later analysis, CDR3 sequences and most-parsimonious VDJ recombination scenarios were assigned using the TCRdist pipeline. A later analysis defined each TCR beta chain by its CDR3 amino acid sequence plus V-gene family, and excluded reads lacking a unique V-gene family. As a way to deal with suspected cross-contamination and a sequencing artifact, a later analysis dropped nearly 600 nucleotide sequences that were highly shared and had low generation probability. In a later analysis, a clonal expansion index was calculated for each public chain from normalized within-repertoire ranks of inferred template counts. A later analysis computed generation probabilities with a VDJ recombination model fitted to out-of-frame rearrangements, and checked the results against IGoR. Hypergeometric tests were used in a later analysis to score TCR-TCR, TCR-HLA and TCR-CMV co-occurrence, with a repertoire-size bias correction applied to the TCR pairs. False discovery rates were estimated in a later analysis by permuting HLA or CMV assignments 20 times. In a later analysis, co-occurring TCRs were grouped using DBSCAN, and TCRdist sequence similarity was added for clustering within HLA-allele-positive subsets. Repertoires with fewer than 30,000 or more than 120,000 public chains were left out of co-occurrence clustering, as were four to six repertoires with anomalous nucleotide sharing. Entries here come from immuneACCESS through TCRdb and include only in-frame sequences with V and J called. Some clones fail to appear in such tables; in the studies checked, an unresolved V gene covers under half of the shortfall, and the cause of the remainder is unknown. Clone size and the V and J calls come from that table; the DNA yielded D and trimming. Counted in this sample were 140,000 or so clones; 60% to 80% of them appeared once. The biggest ten clones account for 1.7% of the sample.

Sequences were obtained from PBMCs. The sequence was obtained from a woman aged 25-40 years in good health and CMV-seronegative. The chain is assembled from TRBV7-9 and TRBJ1-6; confidence is insufficient to name the D gene. The nucleotide sequence is given as TGTGCCAGCAGCCCCCGAGGCTCCTATAATTCACCCCTCCACTTT. This codes for CASSPRGSYNSPLHF. Extended through the reference TRBV7-9 and TRBJ1-6 proteins, this CDR3 yields the full variable domain: DTGVSQNPRHKITKRGQNVTFRCDPISEHNRLYWYRQTLGQGPEFLTYFQNEAQLEKSRLLSDRFSAERPKGSFSTLEIQRTEQGDSAMYLCASSPRGSYNSPLHFGNGTRLTVT.